Here is one T cell receptor beta chain with its context. Antigen: not known. TCRdb called the reads again in MiXCR, with one record for every CDR3 protein. The sample carries about 920,000 distinct CDR3 sequences, less than 40% recorded once. These data are taken from a study of T cell repertoires in cytomegalovirus infection. Turning to the study itself: It was recently identified HLA-C-restricted and well-studied HLA-B-restricted CMV epitopes that the study used. Study-wide points: Frequencies of public TCR beta families were cumulated, and this identified carriers of CMV plus the relevant HLA.

The CDR3 contains 10 residues. Germline CDR1 is DFQATT and CDR2 is SNEGSKA (reference sequence). Trimming removed 5 bases at V and 7 bases at J, with 8 bases between. The TCR comes from a human donor in good health (CMV status not recorded). Some clones in this sample may be carry-over from other donors' samples. The material sequenced was cultured CD8+ T cells from PBMCs, taken from culture after CMV antigen stimulation. The gene calls are TRBV20-1 and TRBJ1-2, with a weak D call TRBD1 (6 bases). CDR3 in DNA: TGCAGTGCTTACAGGGCTGGCTACACCTTC. Translated: CSAYRAGYTF.